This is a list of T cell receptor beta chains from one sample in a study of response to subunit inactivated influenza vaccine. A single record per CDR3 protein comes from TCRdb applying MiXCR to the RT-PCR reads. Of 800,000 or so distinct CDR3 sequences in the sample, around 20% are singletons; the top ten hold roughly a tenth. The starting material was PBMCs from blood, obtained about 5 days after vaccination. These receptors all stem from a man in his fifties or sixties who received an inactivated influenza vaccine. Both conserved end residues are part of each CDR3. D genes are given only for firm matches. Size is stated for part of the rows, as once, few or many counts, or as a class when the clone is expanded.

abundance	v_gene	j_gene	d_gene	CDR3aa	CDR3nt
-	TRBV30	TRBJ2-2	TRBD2	CAWIPTEGGGRSSTGELFF	TGTGCCTGGATACCCACGGAGGGTGGCGGGAGATCTTCTACCGGGGAGCTGTTTTTT
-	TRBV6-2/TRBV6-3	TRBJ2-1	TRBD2	CASSYSSGAHYNEQFF	TGTGCCAGCAGTTACTCTAGCGGGGCACATTACAATGAGCAGTTCTTC
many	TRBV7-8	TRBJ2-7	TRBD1	CASSLGSRGLYEQYF	TGTGCCAGCAGCTTAGGTTCCAGGGGGCTATACGAGCAGTACTTC
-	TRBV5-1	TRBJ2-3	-	CATPTRNTDTQYF	TGCGCCACCCCGACTAGGAACACAGATACGCAGTATTTT
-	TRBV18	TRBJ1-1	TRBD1	CASSPRTGENTEAFF	TGTGCCAGCTCACCAAGGACAGGGGAGAACACTGAAGCTTTCTTT
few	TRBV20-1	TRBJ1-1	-	CSARRYKVNTEAFF	TGCAGTGCTAGGCGTTATAAGGTGAACACTGAAGCTTTCTTT
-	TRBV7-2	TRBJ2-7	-	CASSPFLGYEQYF	TGTGCCAGCAGCCCTTTCTTGGGCTACGAGCAGTACTTC
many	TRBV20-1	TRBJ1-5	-	CSASRGSGNQPQHF	TGCAGTGCTAGTCGCGGGAGTGGCAATCAGCCCCAGCATTTT
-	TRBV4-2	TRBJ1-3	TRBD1	CASSQDRGLGNTIYF	TGTGCCAGCAGCCAAGACAGGGGGCTTGGAAACACCATATATTTT
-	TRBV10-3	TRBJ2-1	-	CAISERDLPPYEQFF	TGTGCCATCAGTGAGCGCGACCTCCCACCCTATGAGCAGTTCTTC
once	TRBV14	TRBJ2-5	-	CASSQEGSRELETQYF	TGTGCCAGCAGCCAAGAGGGTTCGAGGGAATTGGAGACCCAGTACTTC
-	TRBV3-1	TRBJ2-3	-	CASSRLGSADTQYF	TGTGCCAGCAGCCGGCTAGGGTCCGCAGATACGCAGTATTTT
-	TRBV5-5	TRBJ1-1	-	CASSQLTGRDTEAFF	TGTGCCAGCAGCCAGTTGACAGGCCGAGACACTGAAGCTTTCTTT
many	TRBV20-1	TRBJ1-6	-	CSRSRGQLNSPLHF	TGCAGCCGTAGCCGGGGGCAGCTTAATTCACCCCTCCACTTT
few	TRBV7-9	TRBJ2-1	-	CASSPVYSPSYNEQFF	TGTGCCAGCAGCCCGGTGTACAGCCCCTCCTACAATGAGCAGTTCTTC
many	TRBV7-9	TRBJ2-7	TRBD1	CASSSTGAESYEQYF	TGTGCCAGCAGCTCGACAGGGGCCGAAAGCTACGAGCAGTACTTC
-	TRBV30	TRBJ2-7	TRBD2	CAWTSGSHEQYF	TGTGCCTGGACTAGCGGGTCCCACGAGCAGTACTTC
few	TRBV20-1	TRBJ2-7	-	CSARTPSYEQYF	TGCAGTGCTCGGACGCCATCCTACGAGCAGTACTTC
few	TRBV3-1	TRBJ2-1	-	CASSTVLNEQFF	TGTGCCAGCTCCACGGTGCTCAATGAGCAGTTCTTC
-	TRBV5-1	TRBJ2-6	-	CASSAQSLSGANVLTF	TGCGCCAGCAGCGCTCAAAGTCTATCTGGGGCCAACGTCCTGACTTTC
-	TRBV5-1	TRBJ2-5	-	CASTHRDQETQYF	TGCGCCAGCACCCACCGGGACCAAGAGACCCAGTACTTC
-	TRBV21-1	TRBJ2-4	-	CASSKVWTTKNIQYF	TGTGCCAGCAGCAAAGTTTGGACTACCAAAAACATTCAGTACTTC
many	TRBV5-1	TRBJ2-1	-	CASSFMASSSYNEQFF	TGCGCCAGCAGCTTCATGGCGTCCAGCTCCTACAATGAGCAGTTCTTC
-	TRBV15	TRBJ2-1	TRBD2	CATRRLAGGPVDEQFF	TGTGCCACTAGAAGACTAGCGGGGGGGCCTGTAGATGAGCAGTTCTTC
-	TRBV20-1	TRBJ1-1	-	CSARGGTRTEAFF	TGCAGTGCCAGGGGTGGGACGAGGACTGAAGCTTTCTTT
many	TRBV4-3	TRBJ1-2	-	CASSQEWYNYGYTF	TGCGCCAGCAGCCAAGAATGGTATAACTATGGCTACACCTTC
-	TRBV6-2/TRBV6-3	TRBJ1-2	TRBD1	CASSGQGANYGYTF	TGTGCCAGCAGTGGACAGGGAGCTAACTATGGCTACACCTTC
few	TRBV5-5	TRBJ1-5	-	CASSRQSGIGQPQHF	TGTGCCAGCAGCCGGCAGTCAGGGATAGGTCAGCCCCAGCATTTT
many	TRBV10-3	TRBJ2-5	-	CAISRQVTQETQYF	TGTGCCATCAGCCGACAGGTTACCCAAGAGACCCAGTACTTC
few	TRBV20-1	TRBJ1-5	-	CSARARETANQPQHF	TGCAGTGCTCGAGCAAGGGAAACAGCCAATCAGCCCCAGCATTTT
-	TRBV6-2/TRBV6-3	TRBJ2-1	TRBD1	CASSYSRTGNSYNEQFF	TGTGCCAGCAGTTACTCCCGGACAGGGAACTCCTACAATGAGCAGTTCTTC
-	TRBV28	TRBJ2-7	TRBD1	CASSDRQGAKHDEQYF	TGTGCCAGCAGCGATAGACAGGGGGCCAAACATGACGAGCAGTACTTC
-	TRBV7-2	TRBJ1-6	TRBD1	CASSSPTGLGSPLHF	TGTGCCAGCAGCTCGCCGACAGGGTTGGGTTCACCCCTCCACTTT
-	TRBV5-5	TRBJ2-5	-	CASSLELSQETQYF	TGTGCCAGCAGCTTGGAGCTCAGCCAAGAGACCCAGTACTTC
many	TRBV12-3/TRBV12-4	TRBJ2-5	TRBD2	CASSSTRGGAQDQYF	TGTGCCAGCAGCTCAACCCGGGGGGGGGCCCAGGACCAGTACTTC
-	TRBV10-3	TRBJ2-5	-	CAISLGEKETQYF	TGTGCCATCTCACTGGGGGAAAAAGAGACCCAGTACTTC
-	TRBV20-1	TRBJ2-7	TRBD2	CSANPLGLAAASEQYF	TGCAGTGCTAACCCTCTCGGACTAGCGGCTGCCTCCGAGCAGTACTTC
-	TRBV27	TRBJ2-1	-	CASSLDFGGNEQFF	TGTGCCAGCAGTTTAGATTTCGGGGGAAATGAGCAGTTCTTC
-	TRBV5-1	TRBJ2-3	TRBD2	CASSFSGGYTDTQYF	TGCGCCAGCAGCTTCAGCGGGGGGTACACAGATACGCAGTATTTT
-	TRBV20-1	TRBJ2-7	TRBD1	CSATGVGSYEQYF	TGCAGTGCCACAGGGGTGGGCTCCTACGAGCAGTACTTC
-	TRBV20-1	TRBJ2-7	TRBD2	CSAQAPCPTSGGSYEQYF	TGCAGTGCCCAAGCTCCCTGCCCGACTAGCGGGGGTTCCTACGAGCAGTACTTC
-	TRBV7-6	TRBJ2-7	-	CASSLVGGSGSYEQYF	TGTGCCAGCAGCTTAGTAGGCGGTTCAGGGTCCTACGAGCAGTACTTC
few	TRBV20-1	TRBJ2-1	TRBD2	CSATGTSGRGGDEQFF	TGCAGTGCGACCGGGACTAGCGGGAGAGGAGGGGATGAGCAGTTCTTC
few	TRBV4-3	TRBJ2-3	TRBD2	CASSQDYGLAGADTQYF	TGCGCCAGCAGCCAAGATTATGGACTAGCGGGTGCAGATACGCAGTATTTT
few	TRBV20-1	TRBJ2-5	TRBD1	CSASPLPGQGSKETQYF	TGCAGTGCTAGTCCCCTTCCGGGACAGGGGTCGAAGGAGACCCAGTACTTC